This TCR beta chain was profiled in a study of blood T cell repertoires in COVID-19. Study in general: Samples representing acute and convalescent COVID-19 were sourced from the United States, Italy and Spain.

Profiled with immunoSEQ multiplex PCR; TCRdb holds only in-frame clones, not every one. The top ten hold about 20% of the sample, which has approximately 210,000 clones, roughly 80% seen once. Per germline, CDR1 SGHDT and CDR2 YYEEEE. The CDR3 loop spans 15 amino acids. Trimming left V 2 bases short and J 0 bases short, with 9 bases between. This sequence originates from a man aged 25-45 years with active or convalescent COVID-19. Input material: peripheral blood. The rearrangement links TRBV5-6 to TRBJ1-3; unclear D gene. Here the CDR3 reads CASSLGRGSGNTIYF. The CDR3 nucleotides read TGTGCCAGCAGCTTAGGCCGAGGCTCTGGAAACACCATATATTTT.